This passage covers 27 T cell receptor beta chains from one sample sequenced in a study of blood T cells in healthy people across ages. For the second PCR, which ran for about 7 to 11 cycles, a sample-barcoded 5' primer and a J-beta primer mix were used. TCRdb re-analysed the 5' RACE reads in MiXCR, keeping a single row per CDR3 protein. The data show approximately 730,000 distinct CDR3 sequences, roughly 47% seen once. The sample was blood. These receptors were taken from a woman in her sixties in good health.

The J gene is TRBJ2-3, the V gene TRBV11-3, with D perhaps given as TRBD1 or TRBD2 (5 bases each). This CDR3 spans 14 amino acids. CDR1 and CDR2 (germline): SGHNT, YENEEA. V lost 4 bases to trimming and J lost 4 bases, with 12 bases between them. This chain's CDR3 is CASSSYGAPDTQYF. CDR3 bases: TGTGCCAGCAGCTCATACGGGGCCCCAGATACGCAGTATTTT.

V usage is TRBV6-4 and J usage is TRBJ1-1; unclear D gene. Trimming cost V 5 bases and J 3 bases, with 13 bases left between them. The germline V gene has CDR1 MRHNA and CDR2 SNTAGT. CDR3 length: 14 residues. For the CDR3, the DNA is TGTGCCAGCAGTCAAGGAACGGAAGACACTGAAGCTTTCTTT. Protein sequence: CASSQGTEDTEAFF.

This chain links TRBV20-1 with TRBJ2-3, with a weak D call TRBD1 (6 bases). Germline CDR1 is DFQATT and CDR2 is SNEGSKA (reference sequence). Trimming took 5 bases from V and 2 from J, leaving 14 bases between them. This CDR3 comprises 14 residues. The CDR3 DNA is TGCAGTGCTCCTCTCAGGGGTTACACAGATACGCAGTATTTT. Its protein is CSAPLRGYTDTQYF.

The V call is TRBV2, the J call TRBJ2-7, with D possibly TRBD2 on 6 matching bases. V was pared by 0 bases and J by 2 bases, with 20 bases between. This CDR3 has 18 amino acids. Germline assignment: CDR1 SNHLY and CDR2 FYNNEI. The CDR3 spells CASSEALDTTGVPYEQYF. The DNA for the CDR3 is TGTGCCAGCAGTGAAGCGCTTGACACGACGGGAGTCCCCTACGAGCAGTACTTC.

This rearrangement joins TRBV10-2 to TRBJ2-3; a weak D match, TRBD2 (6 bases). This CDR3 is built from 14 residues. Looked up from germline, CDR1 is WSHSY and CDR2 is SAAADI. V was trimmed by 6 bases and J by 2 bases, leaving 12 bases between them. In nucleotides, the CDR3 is TGCGCCAGCAGAGGGACTGTTTTCACAGATACGCAGTATTTT. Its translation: CASRGTVFTDTQYF.

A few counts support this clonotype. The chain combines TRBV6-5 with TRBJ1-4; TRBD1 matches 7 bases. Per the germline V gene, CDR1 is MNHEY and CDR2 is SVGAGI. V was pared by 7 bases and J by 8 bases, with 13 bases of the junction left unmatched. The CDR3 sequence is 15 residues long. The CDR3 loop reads CASIPTGASGEKLFF. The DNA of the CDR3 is TGTGCCAGCATTCCCACAGGGGCCTCTGGAGAAAAACTGTTTTTT.

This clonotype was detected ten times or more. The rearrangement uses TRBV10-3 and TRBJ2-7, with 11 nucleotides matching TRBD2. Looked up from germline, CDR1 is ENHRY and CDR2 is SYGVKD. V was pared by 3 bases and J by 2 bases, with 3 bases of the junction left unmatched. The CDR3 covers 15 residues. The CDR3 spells CAISDLSGGAYEQYF. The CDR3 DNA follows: TGTGCCATCAGTGATCTTAGCGGGGGGGCCTACGAGCAGTACTTC.

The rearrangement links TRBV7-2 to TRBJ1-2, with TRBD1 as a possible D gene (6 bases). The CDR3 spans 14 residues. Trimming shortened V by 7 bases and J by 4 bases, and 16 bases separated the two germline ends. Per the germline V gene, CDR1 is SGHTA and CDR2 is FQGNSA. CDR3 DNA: TGTGCCAGCAAGACCGACAGGTTCCTCTATGGCTACACCTTC. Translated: CASKTDRFLYGYTF.

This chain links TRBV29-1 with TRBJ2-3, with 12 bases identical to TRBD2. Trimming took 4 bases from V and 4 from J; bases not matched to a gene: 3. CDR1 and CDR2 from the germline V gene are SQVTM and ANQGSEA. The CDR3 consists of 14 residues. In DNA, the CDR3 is TGCAGCGTTGGACTAGCGGGAGTCGCAGATACGCAGTATTTT. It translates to CSVGLAGVADTQYF.

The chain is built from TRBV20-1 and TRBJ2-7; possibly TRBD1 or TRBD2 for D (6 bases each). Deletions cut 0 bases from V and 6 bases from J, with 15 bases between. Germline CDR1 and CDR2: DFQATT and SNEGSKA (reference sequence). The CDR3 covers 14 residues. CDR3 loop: CSARDLGGSSEQYF. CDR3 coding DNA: TGCAGTGCTAGAGATTTGGGGGGCTCAAGCGAGCAGTACTTC.

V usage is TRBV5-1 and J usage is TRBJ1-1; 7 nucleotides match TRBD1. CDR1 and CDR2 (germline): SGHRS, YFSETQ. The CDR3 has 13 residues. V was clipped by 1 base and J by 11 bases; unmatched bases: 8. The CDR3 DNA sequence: TGCGCCAGCAGCTTGAGTCGCCAGGGGGACGCTTTCTTT. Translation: CASSLSRQGDAFF. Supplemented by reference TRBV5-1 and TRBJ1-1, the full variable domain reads KAGVTQTPRYLIKTRGQQVTLSCSPISGHRSVSWYQQTPGQGLQFLFEYFSETQRNKGNFPGRFSGRQFSNSRSEMNVSTLELGDSALYLCASSLSRQGDAFFGQGTRLTVV.

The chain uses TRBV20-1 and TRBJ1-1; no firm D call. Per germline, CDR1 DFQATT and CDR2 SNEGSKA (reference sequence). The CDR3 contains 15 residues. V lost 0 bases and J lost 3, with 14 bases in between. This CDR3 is CSARDYLVQDTEAFF. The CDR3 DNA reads TGCAGTGCTAGAGATTATTTGGTTCAAGACACTGAAGCTTTCTTT.

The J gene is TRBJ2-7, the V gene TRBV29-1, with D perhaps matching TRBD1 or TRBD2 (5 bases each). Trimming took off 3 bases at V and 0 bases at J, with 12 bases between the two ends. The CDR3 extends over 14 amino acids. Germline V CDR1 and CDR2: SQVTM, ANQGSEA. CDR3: CSVELGTGSYEQYF. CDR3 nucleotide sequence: TGCAGCGTTGAGTTAGGGACGGGCTCCTACGAGCAGTACTTC.

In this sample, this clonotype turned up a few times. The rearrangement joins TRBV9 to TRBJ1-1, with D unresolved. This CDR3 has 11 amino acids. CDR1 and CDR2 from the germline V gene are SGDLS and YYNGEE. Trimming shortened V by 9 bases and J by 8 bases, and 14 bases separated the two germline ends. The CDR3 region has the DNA TGTGCCACGCCTGGTCGTGTAGAAGCTTTCTTT. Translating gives CATPGRVEAFF.

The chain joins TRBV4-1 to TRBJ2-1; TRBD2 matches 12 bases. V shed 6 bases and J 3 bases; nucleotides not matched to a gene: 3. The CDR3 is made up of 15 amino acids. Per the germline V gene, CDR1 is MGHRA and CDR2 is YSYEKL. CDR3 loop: CASRLAGGLYNEQFF. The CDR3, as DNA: TGCGCCAGCAGACTAGCGGGAGGTCTCTACAATGAGCAGTTCTTC.

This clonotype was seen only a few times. The CDR3 DNA sequence: TGTGCCAGCAGTTATGCGGGCAGGGGGGGTGCCAATGAGCAGTTCTTC. Protein product: CASSYAGRGGANEQFF. The genes are TRBV6-2 or TRBV6-3 and TRBJ2-1; either TRBD1 or TRBD2 may fit D (7 bases each). Per the germline V gene, CDR1 is MNHEY and CDR2 is SVGEGT. The CDR3 is 16 residues long. The V end lost 3 bases, the J end lost 6 bases, and 18 bases lay between the germline ends.

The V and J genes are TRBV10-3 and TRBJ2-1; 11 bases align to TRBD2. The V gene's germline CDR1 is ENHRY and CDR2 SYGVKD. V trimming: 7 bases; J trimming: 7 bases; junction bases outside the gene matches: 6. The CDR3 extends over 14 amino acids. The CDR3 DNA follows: TGTGCCATCAATAGCGGGAGGGCCGTAAATGAGCAGTTCTTC. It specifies CAINSGRAVNEQFF.

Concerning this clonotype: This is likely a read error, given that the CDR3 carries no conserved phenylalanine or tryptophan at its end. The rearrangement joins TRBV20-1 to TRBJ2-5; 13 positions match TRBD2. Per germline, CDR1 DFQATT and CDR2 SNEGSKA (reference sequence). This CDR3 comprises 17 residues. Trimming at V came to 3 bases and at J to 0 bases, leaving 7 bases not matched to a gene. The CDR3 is CSASELAGGLNQETQYL. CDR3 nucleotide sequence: TGCAGTGCTAGTGAACTAGCGGGAGGGTTAAACCAAGAGACCCAGTACTTA.

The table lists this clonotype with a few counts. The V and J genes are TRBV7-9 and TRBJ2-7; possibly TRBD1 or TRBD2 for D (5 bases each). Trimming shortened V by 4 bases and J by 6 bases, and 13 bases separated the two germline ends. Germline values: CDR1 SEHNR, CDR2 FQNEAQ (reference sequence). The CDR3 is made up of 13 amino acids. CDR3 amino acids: CASSWDPAGEQYF. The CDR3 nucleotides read TGTGCCAGCAGCTGGGACCCGGCGGGCGAGCAGTACTTC.

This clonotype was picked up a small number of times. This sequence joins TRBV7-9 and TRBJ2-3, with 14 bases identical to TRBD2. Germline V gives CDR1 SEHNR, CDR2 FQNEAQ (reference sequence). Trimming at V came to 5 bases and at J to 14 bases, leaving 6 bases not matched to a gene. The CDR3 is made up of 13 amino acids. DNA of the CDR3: TGTGCCAGCAGCAAGGGACTAGCGGGAGTCCCGTATTTT. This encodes CASSKGLAGVPYF.

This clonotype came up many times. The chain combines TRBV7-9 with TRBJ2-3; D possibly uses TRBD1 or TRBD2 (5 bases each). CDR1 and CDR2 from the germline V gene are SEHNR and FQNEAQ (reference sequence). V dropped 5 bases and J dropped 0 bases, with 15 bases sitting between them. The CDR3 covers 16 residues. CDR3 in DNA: TGTGCCAGCAGCGAGGGACGCACCGCTAGCACAGATACGCAGTATTTT. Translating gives CASSEGRTASTDTQYF.

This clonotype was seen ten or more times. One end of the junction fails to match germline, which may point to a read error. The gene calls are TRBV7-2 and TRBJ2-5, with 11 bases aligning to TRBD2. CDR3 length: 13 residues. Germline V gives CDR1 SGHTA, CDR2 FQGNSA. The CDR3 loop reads CASSLAGGETQYF. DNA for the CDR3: TGTGCCAGCAGCCTAGCGGGAGGAGAGACCCAGTACTTC.

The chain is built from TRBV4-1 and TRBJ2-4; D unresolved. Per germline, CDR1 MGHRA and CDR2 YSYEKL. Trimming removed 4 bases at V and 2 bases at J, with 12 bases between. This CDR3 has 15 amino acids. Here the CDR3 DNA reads TGCGCCAGCAGCCCTTTAGCTCTTCCCAAAAACATTCAGTACTTC. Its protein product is CASSPLALPKNIQYF.

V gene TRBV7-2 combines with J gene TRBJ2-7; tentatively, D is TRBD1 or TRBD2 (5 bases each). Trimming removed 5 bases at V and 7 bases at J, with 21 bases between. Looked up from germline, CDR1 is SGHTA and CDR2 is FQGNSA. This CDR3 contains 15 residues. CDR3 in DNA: TGTGCCAGCAGCCTCCAGGGAGCCGCCTACAATGAGCAGTACTTC. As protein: CASSLQGAAYNEQYF.

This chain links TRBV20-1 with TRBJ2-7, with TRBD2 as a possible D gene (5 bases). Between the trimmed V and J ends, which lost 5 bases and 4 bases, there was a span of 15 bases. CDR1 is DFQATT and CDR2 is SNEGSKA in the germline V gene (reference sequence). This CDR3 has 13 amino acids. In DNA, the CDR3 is TGCAGTGCTCCCGGGAAGTGGTTTTACGAGCAGTACTTC. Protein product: CSAPGKWFYEQYF.

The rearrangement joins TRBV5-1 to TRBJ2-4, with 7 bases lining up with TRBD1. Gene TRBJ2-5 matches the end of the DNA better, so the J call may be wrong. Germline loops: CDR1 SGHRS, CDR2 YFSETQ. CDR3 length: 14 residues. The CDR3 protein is CASSDGLRGETQYF. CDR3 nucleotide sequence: TGCGCCAGCAGCGATGGCCTCAGGGGGGAGACCCAGTACTTC.

The CDR3 loop is CAWGLAGGFYEQYF. The CDR3 region has the DNA TGTGCCTGGGGACTAGCGGGAGGATTCTACGAGCAGTACTTC. The chain has TRBV30 and TRBJ2-7, with 14 bases identical to TRBD2. CDR3 size: 14 residues. With V trimmed by 5 bases and J by 3 bases, 3 bases remained unmatched. In germline, CDR1 is GTSNPN, CDR2 SVGIG (reference sequence).